Listed below are T cell receptor beta chains from one sample, sequenced in a study of CD8+ T cells in alopecia areata. Clones were sequenced by immunoSEQ multiplex PCR, and TCRdb holds only the in-frame ones, with some missing. The data contain more than 95,000 clones, roughly 57% of them singletons. Here the sequenced sample was CD4+ T cells sorted from blood, taken at week 4, from a patient treated with tofacitinib. These receptors originate from a human donor with alopecia areata. The CDR3 runs from the conserved cysteine through the conserved F or W. Each record gives: CDR3 DNA, CDR3 protein, D gene, J gene, clone size, CDR3 length, V gene. D genes are given only for firm matches. Size is stated for part of the rows, as once, few or many counts, or as a class when the clone is expanded.

TGTGCCTGGAGTTACGGGGACGAGCAGTACTTC,CAWSYGDEQYF,NA,TRBJ2-7,NA,11,TRBV30
TGTGCCAGCAGCCCCGTACGGAGCTCCTACAATGAGCAGTTCTTC,CASSPVRSSYNEQFF,NA,TRBJ2-1,few,15,TRBV14
TGCAGCGGACTAACGAACACTGAAGCTTTCTTT,CSGLTNTEAFF,NA,TRBJ1-1,NA,11,TRBV29-1
TGCAGCGTTACCAGACAGGGGGCGTTCGGCTACACCTTC,CSVTRQGAFGYTF,TRBD1,TRBJ1-2,NA,13,TRBV29-1
TGCGCCAGCAGCGCCACGGCCAGCTCTGGAAACACCATATATTTT,CASSATASSGNTIYF,NA,TRBJ1-3,NA,15,TRBV5-1
TGTGCCAGCAGCGTGGGACTAGCGGGAGAACAAGAGACCCAGTACTTC,CASSVGLAGEQETQYF,TRBD2,TRBJ2-5,NA,16,TRBV5-4
TGTGCCTGGGACGGGGATACTGGCTACACCTTC,CAWDGDTGYTF,NA,TRBJ1-2,NA,11,TRBV30
TGTGCCACCAAAGGGCAGGGGGCAACAGATACGCAGTATTTT,CATKGQGATDTQYF,TRBD1,TRBJ2-3,NA,14,TRBV15
TGTGCCAGCAGCTTGGCCCCCGGGGCGGGTACTGAAGCTTTCTTT,CASSLAPGAGTEAFF,NA,TRBJ1-1,NA,15,TRBV5-6
TGTGCCAGCAGAAGGAGGGAAGGTGAAAAACTGTTTTTT,CASRRREGEKLFF,NA,TRBJ1-4,NA,13,TRBV6-6
TGTGCCAGTGGGACAGAACTATACAATGAGCAGTTCTTC,CASGTELYNEQFF,TRBD1,TRBJ2-1,NA,13,TRBV28
TGTGCCAGCAGCCCGCGGGGGGGCAAGGGTACGCAGTATTTT,CASSPRGGKGTQYF,TRBD2,TRBJ2-3,NA,14,TRBV7-2
TGTGCCAGCAGCCCTAGTGACAGGTTGAACACTGAAGCTTTCTTT,CASSPSDRLNTEAFF,NA,TRBJ1-1,NA,15,TRBV5-6
TGTGCCAGCAGTGAAATTATAGCCAAAAACATTCAGTACTTC,CASSEIIAKNIQYF,NA,TRBJ2-4,NA,14,TRBV2
TGTGCCAGCTACAGGGGCATGAACACTGAAGCTTTCTTT,CASYRGMNTEAFF,TRBD1,TRBJ1-1,few,13,TRBV6-5
TGCGCCAGCAGCTTGATTACAGGCTCCAATGAGCAGTTCTTC,CASSLITGSNEQFF,NA,TRBJ2-1,NA,14,TRBV5-1
TGCGCCAGCAGCTTAGGGGACAGGGATGGCTACACCTTC,CASSLGDRDGYTF,TRBD1,TRBJ1-2,NA,13,TRBV5-1
TGTGCCAGCAGGGCCGAGACAGGGCTCTACAATGAGCAGTTCTTC,CASRAETGLYNEQFF,TRBD1,TRBJ2-1,NA,15,TRBV2
TGCGCCAGCAGCTTGGGGGGCCCCGCTCGAGAGACCCAGTACTTC,CASSLGGPARETQYF,NA,TRBJ2-5,NA,15,TRBV5-1
TGTGCCTGGAGTATAACGTGGACGTCCCAAGAGACCCAGTACTTC,CAWSITWTSQETQYF,NA,TRBJ2-5,NA,15,TRBV30
TGTGCCAGCAGTCGCGGCTGGGAGGGTGGCTACACCTTC,CASSRGWEGGYTF,NA,TRBJ1-2,NA,13,TRBV6-4
TGTGCCAGTAGTCCTTATACAGGACTGAACACTGAAGCTTTCTTT,CASSPYTGLNTEAFF,NA,TRBJ1-1,NA,15,TRBV19
TGTGCCAGCAGCCAAGTAGACAGGGAAGAGACCCAGTACTTC,CASSQVDREETQYF,TRBD1,TRBJ2-5,NA,14,TRBV4-2
TGTGCCAGCAGTGAATGGGTAGGGAATGAAAAACTGTTTTTT,CASSEWVGNEKLFF,NA,TRBJ1-4,few,14,TRBV25-1
TGCAGCGTTGAAGATTGGAGGACAGTGAACACTGAAGCTTTCTTT,CSVEDWRTVNTEAFF,NA,TRBJ1-1,NA,15,TRBV29-1
TGTGCCAGCAGCTTGGGTCAGACCTCCTACGAGCAGTACTTC,CASSLGQTSYEQYF,NA,TRBJ2-7,few,14,TRBV7-2
TGTGCCTGGAGTCCGATAGTTCATGGCTACACCTTC,CAWSPIVHGYTF,NA,TRBJ1-2,NA,12,TRBV30
TGCAGCGGAGGCACTCAAGAGACCCAGTACTTC,CSGGTQETQYF,NA,TRBJ2-5,NA,11,TRBV20-1
TGTGCCAGCAGCCTGTATCACAATCAGCCCCAGCATTTT,CASSLYHNQPQHF,NA,TRBJ1-5,NA,13,TRBV7-3
TGCAGCGTTGCGGGACGGTCGTGGGCCGGCTACACCTTC,CSVAGRSWAGYTF,NA,TRBJ1-2,NA,13,TRBV29-1
TGTGCCAGCAGTTACCGGGACAGGGACACTGAAGCTTTCTTT,CASSYRDRDTEAFF,TRBD1,TRBJ1-1,NA,14,TRBV6-5
TGCGCCAGCAGCCAAGCTGGACAGGGTGGGGAGACCCAGTACTTC,CASSQAGQGGETQYF,TRBD1,TRBJ2-5,NA,15,TRBV4-3
TGTGCCTGGAGTTTCGGGAGAAACTATGGCTACACCTTC,CAWSFGRNYGYTF,NA,TRBJ1-2,NA,13,TRBV30
TGTGCCAGCAGCTTAGCATATGGACAGGGGGTAAACTATGGCTACACCTTC,CASSLAYGQGVNYGYTF,TRBD1,TRBJ1-2,NA,17,TRBV7-8
TGTGCCAGCGGACTCTACGAGCAGTACTTC,CASGLYEQYF,NA,TRBJ2-7,NA,10,TRBV9
TGCAGCGTTGGAGGGCGGAAAGAGGAGACCCAGTACTTC,CSVGGRKEETQYF,NA,TRBJ2-5,few,13,TRBV29-1
TGCGCCAGCACTGGAGGGGGGCAAGAGACCCAGTACTTC,CASTGGGQETQYF,NA,TRBJ2-5,NA,13,TRBV5-1
TGCGCCAGCAGCCAAGGCTCCGGGACAGGTGGCTACACCTTC,CASSQGSGTGGYTF,TRBD1,TRBJ1-2,NA,14,TRBV4-1
TGCAGCGTCGAGATATACTCCAACACTGAAGCTTTCTTT,CSVEIYSNTEAFF,NA,TRBJ1-1,once,13,TRBV29-1
TGCGCCAGCAGCAGACCAATCCTCAGGGGCAACCATGGCTACACCTTC,CASSRPILRGNHGYTF,NA,TRBJ1-2,NA,16,TRBV4-1
TGTGCCAGCAGCGGTGACAGGCGCCTGGCCTTGAGTGGCACCTTC,CASSGDRRLALSGTF,NA,TRBJ1-2,NA,15,TRBV7-9
TGTGCCAGCAGTCTCGACAGGGGAGATGGAAACACCATATATTTT,CASSLDRGDGNTIYF,TRBD1,TRBJ1-3,NA,15,TRBV6-5
TGTGCCATCATGCCGACGGGACTAGCCGGCTCCTACGAGCAGTACTTC,CAIMPTGLAGSYEQYF,TRBD2,TRBJ2-7,NA,16,TRBV10-3
TGTGCCAGCAGTGGTCTCTTGGGTTCACCCCTCCACTTT,CASSGLLGSPLHF,NA,TRBJ1-6,few,13,TRBV25-1
TGCGCCAGCAGCTTGGACCAGGGGGCCCGAGGCTACACCTTC,CASSLDQGARGYTF,TRBD1,TRBJ1-2,NA,14,TRBV5-1
TGTGCCAGCAGTTACTCGCGACTAGAGTATAATTCACCCCTCCACTTT,CASSYSRLEYNSPLHF,NA,TRBJ1-6,NA,16,TRBV6-6
TGTGCCAGCAGTGTAGAAGGGTACACTGAAGCTTTCTTT,CASSVEGYTEAFF,NA,TRBJ1-1,NA,13,TRBV2
TGCGCCAGCAGCTTGGAATACGAGCAGTACTTC,CASSLEYEQYF,NA,TRBJ2-7,NA,11,TRBV5-1
TGTGCCAGCAACCCCCCGGGGGGACGCGAGACCCAGTACTTC,CASNPPGGRETQYF,TRBD2,TRBJ2-5,NA,14,TRBV27
TGTGCCAGCAGTGAGGGGCTAGCGGGAACCTACAATGAGCAGTTCTTC,CASSEGLAGTYNEQFF,TRBD2,TRBJ2-1,few,16,TRBV6-4
TGTGCCAGCAGCCGCACAGGGGAGAGGGATACGCAGTATTTT,CASSRTGERDTQYF,TRBD1,TRBJ2-3,NA,14,TRBV5-4
TGTGCCAGCAGTTACTCGAATCGGGTGTCCTACAATGAGCAGTTCTTC,CASSYSNRVSYNEQFF,NA,TRBJ2-1,few,16,TRBV6-5
TGTGCCAGCAGCCCCCGTACGAGACTAGCGACCGGGGAGCTGTTTTTT,CASSPRTRLATGELFF,TRBD2,TRBJ2-2,few,16,TRBV7-6
TGTGCCAGCAGTAAGTTTTGGGATGAGCAGTTCTTC,CASSKFWDEQFF,NA,TRBJ2-1,NA,12,TRBV25-1
TGCGCCAGCAGCTTGGCGACAGGGGAGGATGGCTACACCTTC,CASSLATGEDGYTF,TRBD1,TRBJ1-2,NA,14,TRBV5-1
TGTGCCAGCAGGATACCTGGGGGAAATGGCTACACCTTC,CASRIPGGNGYTF,NA,TRBJ1-2,NA,13,TRBV28
TGTGCCAGCAGCCGGGACAGGGCGAACACTGAAGCTTTCTTT,CASSRDRANTEAFF,TRBD1,TRBJ1-1,NA,14,TRBV7-3